These T cell receptor beta chains were read from a single sample in a study of T cell responses to AZD1222 COVID-19 vaccine. Clones were sequenced by immunoSEQ multiplex PCR, and TCRdb holds only the in-frame ones, with some missing. Of about 68,000 clones listed, roughly 90% are singletons. Sample: peripheral blood, taken on day 0 of AZD1222 vaccination. Source of these receptors: an adult in good health. The CDR3 runs from the conserved cysteine through the conserved F or W. D genes are given only for firm matches. Size values are once, few and many counts, or a class for expanded clones, and some rows have none.

V: TRBV7-9; size: -; J: TRBJ2-1; D: TRBD2; CDR3: CASSLGTSGSNEQFF; DNA: TGTGCCAGCAGCCTGGGGACTAGCGGGAGCAATGAGCAGTTCTTC
V: TRBV5-5; size: -; J: TRBJ2-3; D: -; CDR3: CASSWDGSSSTDTQYF; DNA: TGTGCCAGCAGCTGGGACGGATCCTCAAGCACAGATACGCAGTATTTT
V: TRBV11-1; size: -; J: TRBJ2-7; D: -; CDR3: CASSSRGGAGEQYF; DNA: TGTGCCAGCAGCTCCCGAGGGGGGGCCGGGGAGCAGTACTTC
V: TRBV12-3/TRBV12-4; size: -; J: TRBJ1-4; D: -; CDR3: CASSLNAGEKLFF; DNA: TGTGCCAGCAGTTTAAATGCAGGTGAAAAACTGTTTTTT
V: TRBV4-2; size: -; J: TRBJ2-2; D: TRBD2; CDR3: CASSYGLAVNTGELFF; DNA: TGTGCCAGCAGCTACGGACTAGCGGTGAACACCGGGGAGCTGTTTTTT
V: TRBV7-2; size: -; J: TRBJ2-5; D: -; CDR3: CASSLELHLGTQYF; DNA: TGTGCCAGCAGCTTAGAATTACACCTGGGGACCCAGTACTTC
V: TRBV24-1; size: -; J: TRBJ2-1; D: TRBD2; CDR3: CATSETSGSSYNEQFF; DNA: TGTGCCACCAGTGAGACTAGCGGGAGCTCCTACAATGAGCAGTTCTTC
V: TRBV14; size: -; J: TRBJ2-5; D: -; CDR3: CASSQDLVRQETQYF; DNA: TGTGCCAGCAGCCAAGATCTGGTCAGACAAGAGACCCAGTACTTC
V: TRBV30; size: -; J: TRBJ2-7; D: -; CDR3: CAWSRDGEQYF; DNA: TGTGCCTGGAGTAGGGACGGCGAGCAGTACTTC
V: TRBV21-1; size: -; J: TRBJ2-2; D: -; CDR3: CATKIPRRPNTGELFF; DNA: TGTGCCACCAAAATACCTAGGCGGCCGAACACCGGGGAGCTGTTTTTT
V: TRBV2; size: -; J: TRBJ1-2; D: -; CDR3: CASSEGLNYGYTF; DNA: TGTGCCAGCAGTGAGGGACTGAACTATGGCTACACCTTC
V: TRBV28; size: once; J: TRBJ1-4; D: -; CDR3: CASSLSGRREKLFF; DNA: TGTGCCAGCAGTTTATCGGGGAGGAGGGAAAAACTGTTTTTT
V: TRBV5-6; size: -; J: TRBJ2-5; D: -; CDR3: CASSLTPSKWTQYF; DNA: TGTGCCAGCAGCTTGACGCCGTCGAAATGGACCCAGTACTTC
V: TRBV29-1; size: -; J: TRBJ1-1; D: TRBD1; CDR3: CSVVDRGPAEAFF; DNA: TGCAGCGTTGTTGACAGGGGGCCGGCTGAAGCTTTCTTT
V: TRBV7-8; size: few; J: TRBJ2-7; D: -; CDR3: CASSLVKTSSYEQYF; DNA: TGTGCCAGCAGCTTAGTGAAGACTAGCTCCTACGAGCAGTACTTC
V: TRBV4-2; size: once; J: TRBJ1-2; D: -; CDR3: CASSTGTHSDGYTF; DNA: TGTGCCAGCAGCACAGGGACTCATTCTGATGGCTACACCTTC
V: TRBV29-1; size: -; J: TRBJ2-2; D: -; CDR3: CSASRVNTGELFF; DNA: TGCAGCGCCTCCAGGGTGAACACCGGGGAGCTGTTTTTT
V: TRBV30; size: -; J: TRBJ1-1; D: -; CDR3: CAWRTPMNTEAFF; DNA: TGTGCCTGGAGGACGCCCATGAACACTGAAGCTTTCTTT
V: TRBV7-2; size: -; J: TRBJ1-3; D: TRBD1; CDR3: CASSLDYRGGNTIYF; DNA: TGTGCCAGCAGCTTAGACTACAGGGGTGGAAACACCATATATTTT
V: TRBV9; size: -; J: TRBJ2-6; D: -; CDR3: CASSVGLTGGAGANVLTF; DNA: TGTGCCAGCAGCGTAGGTCTCACAGGGGGGGCCGGGGCCAACGTCCTGACTTTC
V: TRBV24-1; size: -; J: TRBJ2-2; D: TRBD1; CDR3: CATSDTTGGNTGELFF; DNA: TGTGCCACCAGTGATACGACAGGGGGGAACACCGGGGAGCTGTTTTTT
V: TRBV7-2; size: -; J: TRBJ1-1; D: -; CDR3: CASSLVKGVEAFF; DNA: TGTGCCAGCAGCTTAGTCAAAGGGGTTGAAGCTTTCTTT
V: TRBV6-5; size: once; J: TRBJ1-2; D: -; CDR3: CATMQGLNGYTF; DNA: TGTGCCACCATGCAGGGATTGAACGGCTACACCTTC
V: TRBV27; size: -; J: TRBJ2-6; D: -; CDR3: CASSLSGPGANVLTF; DNA: TGTGCCAGCAGTTTATCGGGGCCTGGGGCCAACGTCCTGACTTTC
V: TRBV3-1/TRBV3-2; size: once; J: TRBJ2-7; D: TRBD2; CDR3: CASSLRTSGNYEQYF; DNA: TGTGCCAGCAGCCTCCGGACTAGCGGTAACTACGAGCAGTACTTC
V: TRBV4-2; size: -; J: TRBJ1-4; D: TRBD1; CDR3: CASSPRDRTNEKLFF; DNA: TGTGCCAGCAGCCCGCGGGACAGAACTAATGAAAAACTGTTTTTT
V: TRBV6-6; size: -; J: TRBJ1-2; D: -; CDR3: CASSYLDSVYGYTF; DNA: TGTGCCAGCAGTTACCTAGACAGTGTCTATGGCTACACCTTC
V: TRBV7-2; size: -; J: TRBJ2-1; D: TRBD2; CDR3: CASSLDSSGSSQQFF; DNA: TGTGCCAGCAGCTTAGACAGTAGCGGGAGTTCTCAGCAGTTCTTC
V: TRBV5-1; size: -; J: TRBJ1-5; D: -; CDR3: CASSLDGVGQPQHF; DNA: TGCGCCAGCAGCTTGGACGGGGTAGGGCAGCCCCAGCATTTT
V: TRBV4-3; size: -; J: TRBJ2-6; D: -; CDR3: CASSQEAGSGANVLTF; DNA: TGCGCCAGCAGCCAAGAAGCGGGCTCTGGGGCCAACGTCCTGACTTTC
V: TRBV9; size: once; J: TRBJ2-7; D: -; CDR3: CASSEGISSAYEQYF; DNA: TGTGCCAGCAGCGAGGGGATCAGTAGCGCCTACGAGCAGTACTTC
V: TRBV11-2; size: -; J: TRBJ2-5; D: TRBD2; CDR3: CASRVGLAGGGETQYF; DNA: TGTGCCAGCAGGGTCGGACTAGCGGGAGGAGGGGAGACCCAGTACTTC
V: TRBV21-1; size: -; J: TRBJ2-2; D: -; CDR3: CASSPRGAGGPNNTGELFF; DNA: TGTGCCAGCAGCCCCCGTGGAGCGGGAGGGCCGAATAACACCGGGGAGCTGTTTTTT